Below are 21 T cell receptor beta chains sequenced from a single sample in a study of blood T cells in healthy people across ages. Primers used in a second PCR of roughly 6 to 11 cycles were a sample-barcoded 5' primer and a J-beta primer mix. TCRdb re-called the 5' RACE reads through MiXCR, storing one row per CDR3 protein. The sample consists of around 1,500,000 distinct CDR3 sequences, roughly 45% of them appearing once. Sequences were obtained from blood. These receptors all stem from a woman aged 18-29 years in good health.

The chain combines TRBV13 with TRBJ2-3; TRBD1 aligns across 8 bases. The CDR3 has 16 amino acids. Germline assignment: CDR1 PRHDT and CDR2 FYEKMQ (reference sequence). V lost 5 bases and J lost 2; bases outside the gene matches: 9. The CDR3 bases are TGTGCCAGCAGCCTCGGGACAGGTTGGGACACAGATACGCAGTATTTT. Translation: CASSLGTGWDTDTQYF.

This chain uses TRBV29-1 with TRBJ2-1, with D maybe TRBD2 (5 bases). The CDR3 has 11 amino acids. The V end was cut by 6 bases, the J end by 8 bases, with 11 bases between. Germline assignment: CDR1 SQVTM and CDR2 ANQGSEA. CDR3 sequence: CSVTTRDEQFF. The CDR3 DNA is TGCAGCGTCACTACGCGGGATGAGCAGTTCTTC.

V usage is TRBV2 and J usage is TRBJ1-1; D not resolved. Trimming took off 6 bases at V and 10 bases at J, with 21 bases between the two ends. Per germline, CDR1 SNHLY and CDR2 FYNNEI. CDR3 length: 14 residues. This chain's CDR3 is CASRNPTSGSVAFF. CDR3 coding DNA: TGTGCCAGCAGAAACCCGACAAGCGGGTCAGTAGCTTTCTTT.

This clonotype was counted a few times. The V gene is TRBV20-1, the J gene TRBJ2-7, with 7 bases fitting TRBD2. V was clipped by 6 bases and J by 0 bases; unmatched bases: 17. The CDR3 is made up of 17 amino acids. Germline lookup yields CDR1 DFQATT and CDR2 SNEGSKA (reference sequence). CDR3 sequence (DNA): TGCAGTGCGGGCCGGATTTCCAAGCGGGGATACTCCTACGAGCAGTACTTC. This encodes CSAGRISKRGYSYEQYF.

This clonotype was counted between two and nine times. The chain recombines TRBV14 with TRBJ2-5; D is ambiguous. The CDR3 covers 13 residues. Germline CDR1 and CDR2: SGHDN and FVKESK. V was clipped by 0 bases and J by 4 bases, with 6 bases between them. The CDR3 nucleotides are TGTGCCAGCAGCCAAGATATGGGAGAGACCCAGTACTTC. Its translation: CASSQDMGETQYF.

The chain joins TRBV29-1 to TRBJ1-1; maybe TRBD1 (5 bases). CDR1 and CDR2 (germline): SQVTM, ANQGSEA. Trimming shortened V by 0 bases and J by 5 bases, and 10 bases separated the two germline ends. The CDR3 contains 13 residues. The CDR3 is CSVEDTGGTEAFF. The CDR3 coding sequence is TGCAGCGTTGAAGATACCGGGGGGACTGAAGCTTTCTTT.

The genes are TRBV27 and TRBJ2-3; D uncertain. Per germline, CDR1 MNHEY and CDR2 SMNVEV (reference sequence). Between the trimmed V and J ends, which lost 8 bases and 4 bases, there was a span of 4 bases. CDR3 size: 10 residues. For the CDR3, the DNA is TGTGCCAGCGGTCCAGATACGCAGTATTTT. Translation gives CASGPDTQYF.

The CDR3 nucleotides are TGCGCCAGCAGCCTCCCGGACTTCTCCTACAATGAGCAGTACTTC. It specifies CASSLPDFSYNEQYF. J is TRBJ2-1 and V is TRBV4-1, with a weak D call TRBD2 (5 bases). The assigned J gene may be wrong: the sequence end matches TRBJ2-7 better. The CDR3 is 15 amino acids. Germline lookup yields CDR1 MGHRA and CDR2 YSYEKL.

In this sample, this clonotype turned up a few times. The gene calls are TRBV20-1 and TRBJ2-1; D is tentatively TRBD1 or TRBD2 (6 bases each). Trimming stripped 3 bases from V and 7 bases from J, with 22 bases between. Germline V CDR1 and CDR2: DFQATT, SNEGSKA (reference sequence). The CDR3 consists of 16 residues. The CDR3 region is CSARLPAQGLWNEQFF. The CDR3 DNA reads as TGCAGTGCTAGGCTCCCGGCACAGGGACTTTGGAATGAGCAGTTCTTC.

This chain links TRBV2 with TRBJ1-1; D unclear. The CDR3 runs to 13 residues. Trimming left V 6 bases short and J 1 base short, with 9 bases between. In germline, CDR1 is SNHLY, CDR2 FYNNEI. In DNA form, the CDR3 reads TGTGCCAGCAGCGGACCCTCGAACACTGAAGCTTTCTTT. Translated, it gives CASSGPSNTEAFF.

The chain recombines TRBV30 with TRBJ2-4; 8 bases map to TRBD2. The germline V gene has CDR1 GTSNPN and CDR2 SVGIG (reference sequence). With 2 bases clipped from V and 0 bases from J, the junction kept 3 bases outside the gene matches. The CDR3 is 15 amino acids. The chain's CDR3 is CAWSSGGLAKNIQYF. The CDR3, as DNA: TGTGCCTGGAGTAGCGGGGGCCTAGCCAAAAACATTCAGTACTTC.

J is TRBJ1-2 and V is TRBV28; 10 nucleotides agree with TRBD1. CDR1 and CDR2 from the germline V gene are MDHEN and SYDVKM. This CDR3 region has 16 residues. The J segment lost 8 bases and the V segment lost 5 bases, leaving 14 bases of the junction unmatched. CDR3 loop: CASSPRDRGPAWGYTF. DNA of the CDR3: TGTGCCAGCAGTCCCCGGGACAGGGGACCTGCTTGGGGCTACACCTTC.

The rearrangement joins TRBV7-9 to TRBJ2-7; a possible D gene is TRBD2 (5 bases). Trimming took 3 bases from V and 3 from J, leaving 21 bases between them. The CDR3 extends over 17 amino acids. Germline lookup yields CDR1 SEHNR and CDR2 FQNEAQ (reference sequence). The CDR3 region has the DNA TGTGCCAGCAGCTTCCTATCGAGCGGACTGCTGATCTACGAGCAGTACTTC. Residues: CASSFLSSGLLIYEQYF.

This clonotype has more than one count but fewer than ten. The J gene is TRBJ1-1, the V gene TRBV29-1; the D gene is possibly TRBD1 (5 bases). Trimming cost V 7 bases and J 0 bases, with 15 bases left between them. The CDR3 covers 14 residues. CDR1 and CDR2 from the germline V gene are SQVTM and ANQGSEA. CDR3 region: CSGFTGTVNTEAFF. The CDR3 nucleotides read TGCAGCGGGTTCACCGGGACGGTGAACACTGAAGCTTTCTTT.

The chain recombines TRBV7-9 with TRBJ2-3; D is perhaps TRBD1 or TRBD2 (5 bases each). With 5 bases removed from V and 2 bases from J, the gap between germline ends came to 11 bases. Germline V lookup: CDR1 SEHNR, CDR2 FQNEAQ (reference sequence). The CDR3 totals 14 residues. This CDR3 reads CASSRGPDTDTQYF. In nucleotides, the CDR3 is TGTGCCAGCAGCCGGGGACCTGACACAGATACGCAGTATTTT.

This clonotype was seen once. The CDR3 loop reads CSAISGPTDEQYF. The CDR3 DNA follows: TGCAGTGCCATTAGCGGACCAACGGATGAGCAGTACTTC. The V call is TRBV20-1, the J call TRBJ2-5; possible D gene TRBD2, 6 bases. The CDR3 totals 13 residues. V lost 6 bases, J lost 11 bases, and 22 bases lay in between. From germline, CDR1 is DFQATT and CDR2 SNEGSKA (reference sequence).

The CDR3 spells CASRTQTGISYEQYF. CDR3 coding DNA: TGTGCCAGCAGGACCCAAACAGGGATCTCCTACGAGCAGTACTTC. The genes are TRBV12-3 or TRBV12-4 and TRBJ2-7; the D gene is possibly TRBD1 (6 bases). The CDR3 contains 15 residues. V lost 6 bases to trimming and J lost 0 bases, with 15 bases between them.

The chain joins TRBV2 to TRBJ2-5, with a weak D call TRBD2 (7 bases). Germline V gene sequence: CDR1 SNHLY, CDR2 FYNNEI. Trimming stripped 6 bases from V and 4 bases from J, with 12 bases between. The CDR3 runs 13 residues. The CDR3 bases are TGTGCCAGCAGCTGGGGAGGGGGAGAGACCCAGTACTTC. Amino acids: CASSWGGGETQYF.

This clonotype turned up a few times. CDR3 loop: CASSQEGQQYF. The CDR3 DNA is TGTGCCAGCAGCCAAGAAGGGCAGCAGTACTTC. The chain has TRBV3-1 and TRBJ2-5; D gene unclear. The CDR3 extends over 11 amino acids. V lost 0 bases to trimming and J lost 11 bases, with 7 bases between them. In germline, CDR1 is LGHDT, CDR2 YNNKEL (reference sequence).

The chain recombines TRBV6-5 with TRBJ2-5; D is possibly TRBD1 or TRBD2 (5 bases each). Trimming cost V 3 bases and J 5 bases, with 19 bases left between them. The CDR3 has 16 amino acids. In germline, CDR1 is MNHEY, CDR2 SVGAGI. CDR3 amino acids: CASSYTGPLRRETQYF. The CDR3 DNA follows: TGTGCCAGCAGTTATACAGGACCACTCAGGAGGGAGACCCAGTACTTC.

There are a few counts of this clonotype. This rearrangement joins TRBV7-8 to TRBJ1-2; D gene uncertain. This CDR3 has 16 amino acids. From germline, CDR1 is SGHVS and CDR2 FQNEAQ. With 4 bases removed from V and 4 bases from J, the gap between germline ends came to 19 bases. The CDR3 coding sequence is TGTGCCAGCAGCTCACTGGTCGGGGTGGGTGGCTATGGCTACACCTTC. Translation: CASSSLVGVGGYGYTF.